The sequence of this T cell receptor beta chain was determined in a study of response to subunit inactivated influenza vaccine. The CDR3 is made up of 17 amino acids. The germline CDR1 and CDR2 sequences are MGHRA and YSYEKL. The J segment lost 6 bases and the V segment lost 0 bases, leaving 11 bases of the junction unmatched. From the RT-PCR reads, TCRdb called clonotypes with MiXCR, one entry per CDR3 protein. Among around 570,000 distinct CDR3 sequences listed, around 11% were seen once. These sequences were also reported in another study, on T cells expressing NK-cell markers. That paper adds: The cDNA for TCR beta came from 5'RACE template switching with UMIs. The study found these clonotypes also leading the CD3+CD56-NKG2C+ fraction in a few donors. HCMV specificity of the expanded NKG2C+ T cell clones was not established.

This chain links TRBV4-1 with TRBJ2-1, with TRBD2 matching over 7 bases. The sequenced sample was PBMCs from blood, obtained on the day of vaccination. The sequence was collected from a man aged 50 or older who received an inactivated influenza vaccine. The CDR3 is CASSQELAGFTFNEQFF. DNA of the CDR3: TGCGCCAGCAGCCAAGAGTTAGCGGGCTTTACCTTCAATGAGCAGTTCTTC.